The present T cell receptor beta chain was sequenced within a study of type 1 and type 2 diabetes patients. As for the study in general: CD4+ or CD8+ T cells were positively selected from PBMCs with microbeads. A total of over 15,000,000 paired-end reads came from the whole study.

PCR was run on genomic DNA. Multiplex PCR with 30 forward and 13 reverse primers amplified the TCR beta CDR3. TCRdb processed the multiplex PCR reads anew with MiXCR; each CDR3 protein has one entry. In the table there are some 250,000 distinct CDR3 sequences, 47% of which are singletons. Study findings and constraints: Some HECs seen only in T1D might also appear in more T2D or control samples.

CDR1 and CDR2 from the germline V gene are MNHEY and SVGAGI. The CDR3 has 9 amino acids. Other autoimmune diseases and infections within the past four weeks excluded donors. In its sample, this clonotype was seen a few times. Its antigen is not known. One end of the junction varies from germline; a read error may be responsible. This sequence originates from a man in his late teens or twenties with type 2 diabetes. Sequenced: peripheral blood mononuclear cells (PBMCs). V and J are TRBV6-5 and TRBJ1-2; tentatively, D is TRBD1 (6 bases). CDR3 sequence reads: CARCGGAPF. The CDR3 nucleotides are TGTGCCAGATGCGGGGGGGCACCCTTC.